These T cell receptor beta chains were read from a single sample in a study of Ad26.COV2.S vaccination and SARS-CoV-2 variants. TCRdb's table, derived via immunoSEQ multiplex PCR, lists solely in-frame clones and lacks some. Among about 350,000 clones, 75% to 90% were seen once, and the ten largest hold approximately 5%. The specimen was peripheral blood, collected in a trial of Ad26.COV2.S vaccine versus placebo. The receptors shown here come from a person aged 18-65 years who received the Ad26.COV2.S COVID-19 vaccine or a placebo. The CDR3 runs from the conserved cysteine through the conserved F or W. The D gene is left open where the match is weak. Rows may omit the clone size; those that give it use once, few, many or a size class.

J gene,clone size,V gene,D gene,CDR3 DNA,CDR3 protein
TRBJ2-2,once,TRBV28,TRBD2,TGTGCCAGCAGTTTCCTAGCGGGGGGGACGGACACCGGGGAGCTGTTTTTT,CASSFLAGGTDTGELFF
TRBJ1-5,-,TRBV19,-,TGTGCCAGTAGTATTCGAGCTGGGGGCGTTCAGCCCCAGCATTTT,CASSIRAGGVQPQHF
TRBJ1-5,-,TRBV6-1,-,TGTGCCAGCAGTGAAGGGGAAAATAGCAATCAGCCCCAGCATTTT,CASSEGENSNQPQHF
TRBJ1-6,-,TRBV11-2,-,TGTGCCAGCAGCTTATACCCAGGGTTTAATTCACCCCTCCACTTT,CASSLYPGFNSPLHF
TRBJ2-5,-,TRBV7-9,-,TGTGCCAGCAGCCGACAAGAGACCCAGTACTTC,CASSRQETQYF
TRBJ2-7,-,TRBV7-3,-,TGTGCCAGCAGCTTAAACCCCCCTGAGGGGCTTGTGTTAGTGGTGAGTCTACCCGAGCAGTACTTC,CASSLNPPEGLVLVVSLPEQYF
TRBJ2-7,-,TRBV5-6,TRBD1,TGTGCCAGCAGCCTTCGGACAGGGAATTACTACGAGCAGTACTTC,CASSLRTGNYYEQYF
TRBJ1-4,-,TRBV6-5,-,TGTGCCAGCAGTTACCGACAGAATGAAAAACTGTTTTTT,CASSYRQNEKLFF
TRBJ2-6,once,TRBV28,TRBD2,TGTGCCAGCAGTTTTAGCGGGGCTGGGGCCAACGTCCTGACTTTC,CASSFSGAGANVLTF
TRBJ1-1,-,TRBV5-1,TRBD1,TGCGCCAGCAGCTTGGGGCTCAGGGGGACCACTGAAGCTTTCTTT,CASSLGLRGTTEAFF
TRBJ2-3,-,TRBV4-2,-,TGTGCCAGCAGCCAAGATCTTCTAGCAGCCGCTAGCACAGATACGCAGTATTTT,CASSQDLLAAASTDTQYF
TRBJ2-1,-,TRBV6-4,TRBD2,TGTGCCAGCAGTGACCACGGACTAGCGGGGAGCTCCTACAATGAGCAGTTCTTC,CASSDHGLAGSSYNEQFF
TRBJ2-4,-,TRBV7-2,TRBD1,TGTGCCAGCAGCCCCCCTGACAGGGGTAGGGGAAACATTCAGTACTTC,CASSPPDRGRGNIQYF
TRBJ1-5,-,TRBV28,TRBD1,TGTGCCAGCAATACTATCCGGGACAGGGGTAGCAATCAGCCCCAGCATTTT,CASNTIRDRGSNQPQHF
TRBJ1-4,-,TRBV11-1,-,TGTGCCAGCAGCCCGAACGGAGGACTAGAAAATGAAAAACTGTTTTTT,CASSPNGGLENEKLFF
TRBJ1-1,-,TRBV29-1,-,TGCAGCGTGGGGGAGTCTACCAAAGCTTTCTTT,CSVGESTKAFF
TRBJ2-7,-,TRBV28,-,TGTGCCAGCAGTTTATTCTCCGATTACGAGCAGTACTTC,CASSLFSDYEQYF